This entry is about one T cell receptor beta chain. This CDR3 contains 16 residues. V gave up 4 bases and J gave up 3 bases, with 18 bases separating them. Germline V gene sequence: CDR1 SGHNT, CDR2 YENEEA. This entry comes from a study of shared clonotypes between healthy human individuals. Each PCR replicate from the sorted subsets contained around 200 ng DNA, which is some 32,000 T cell genomes. TCRdb's table, derived via immunoSEQ multiplex PCR, lists solely in-frame clones and lacks some. The repertoire includes under 1 million clones, 80% to 95% of them detected once, and more than 20% sits in the top ten. Naivety among CD8 cells was defined by CD45RO negativity and positive CCR7 selection, thereby excluding terminally differentiated effector memory CD45RA+ cells.

This clonotype was sampled from a man between 25 and 39 years old in good health. The chain links TRBV11-3 to TRBJ2-5, with a tentative D call TRBD1 (6 bases). Sequencing was done on a sample of naive CD8+ T cells sorted from blood. Written as DNA, the CDR3 is TGTGCCAGCAGCTCCACCCAGGGGAGTTGGGAAGAGACCCAGTACTTC. This encodes CASSSTQGSWEETQYF.